Below, 11 T cell receptor beta chains from the same sample are listed, as sequenced in a study of T-cell memory formation after mild COVID-19. TCRdb reprocessed the 5' RACE reads via MiXCR and lists one record per CDR3 protein. Found here are roughly 620,000 distinct CDR3 sequences, around 17% of them singletons; the top ten hold around 12%. Sequencing was carried out using PBMCs or a T cell subset sorted from them (not recorded which). Receptors were obtained from an adult woman who had mild COVID-19 (a few samples of this study predate the infection). Cell type and time point are not known.

This clonotype was picked up a small number of times. V is TRBV20-1 and J is TRBJ1-2, with unresolved D. The germline CDR1 and CDR2 sequences are DFQATT and SNEGSKA (reference sequence). The CDR3 has 13 residues. V was shortened by 3 bases and J by 5 bases, with 13 bases between the two germline ends. DNA of the CDR3: TGCAGTGCTAGTACGGGCAGAGGGTATGGCTACACCTTC. The encoded protein is CSASTGRGYGYTF.

The chain links TRBV6-6 to TRBJ2-7; tentative D call: TRBD2 (7 bases). This CDR3 region has 17 residues. Per the germline V gene, CDR1 is MNHNY and CDR2 is SVGAGI (reference sequence). Trimming cost V 6 bases and J 1 base, with 22 bases left between them. The CDR3 sequence: CASSQRGGGARSYEQYF. In nucleotides, the CDR3 is TGTGCCAGCAGCCAAAGAGGGGGAGGGGCTCGGTCCTACGAGCAGTACTTC.

J is TRBJ2-7 and V is TRBV4-1, with 12 positions matching TRBD2. Germline V CDR1 and CDR2: MGHRA, YSYEKL. After removal of 1 base from V and 3 bases from J, the junction contained 7 bases not matched to a gene. The CDR3 spans 17 residues. The CDR3 is CASSQGRLAGAYYEQYF. In nucleotides, the CDR3 is TGCGCCAGCAGCCAAGGTCGACTAGCGGGGGCCTACTACGAGCAGTACTTC.

The V and J genes are TRBV12-3 or TRBV12-4 and TRBJ1-1; 8 bases align to TRBD1. The V and J ends lost 4 bases and 5 bases, in that order; junction bases with no gene match: 9. CDR3 length equals 15 residues. DNA for the CDR3: TGTGCCAGCAGTTCAATAGGGACAGGATTAACTGAAGCTTTCTTT. Amino acid sequence: CASSSIGTGLTEAFF.

This clonotype was picked up a small number of times. This chain links TRBV12-3 or TRBV12-4 with TRBJ2-1; 8 nucleotides agree with TRBD2. V lost 3 bases to trimming and J lost 6 bases; unmatched junction nucleotides: 4. CDR3 length equals 14 residues. The CDR3 here is CASSLGTSINEQFF. CDR3 nucleotides: TGTGCCAGCAGTTTGGGGACTAGTATCAATGAGCAGTTCTTC.

This clonotype was detected many times. The V gene is TRBV5-1, the J gene TRBJ2-3; D call uncertain. Germline V CDR1 and CDR2: SGHRS, YFSETQ. CDR3 length: 13 amino acids. V shed 4 bases and J shed 2 bases, with 8 bases lying between them. The CDR3 sequence is CASSPLPTDTQYF. CDR3 bases: TGCGCCAGCAGCCCCCTCCCCACAGATACGCAGTATTTT.

A few counts support this clonotype. The chain uses TRBV7-9 and TRBJ2-3, with D possibly TRBD1 on 6 matching bases. The CDR3 sequence is 14 residues long. CDR1 and CDR2 (germline): SEHNR, FQNEAQ (reference sequence). V lost 6 bases and J 1 base, leaving 11 bases between the germline ends. The CDR3 DNA is TGTGCCAGCAGGTCAGGGGAAGGCACAGATACGCAGTATTTT. Encoded protein: CASRSGEGTDTQYF.

This clonotype was observed a few times. The chain carries TRBV3-1 and TRBJ2-7; D ambiguous. CDR3 length equals 14 residues. The germline V gene encodes CDR1 LGHDT and CDR2 YNNKEL (reference sequence). V was pared by 0 bases and J by 4 bases, with 10 bases between. CDR3 sequence: CASSQDIARYEQYF. The CDR3 nucleotides read TGTGCCAGCAGCCAAGATATCGCCAGGTACGAGCAGTACTTC.

The rearrangement joins TRBV7-9 to TRBJ1-2, with D possibly matching TRBD1 (5 bases). V shed 1 base and J shed 5 bases, with 20 bases lying between them. CDR1 is SEHNR, CDR2 FQNEAQ, per germline (reference sequence). This CDR3 spans 17 amino acids. CDR3 loop: CASSLGAVGADNYGYTF. The CDR3 DNA follows: TGTGCCAGCAGCTTAGGGGCCGTTGGGGCGGATAATTATGGCTACACCTTC.

J is TRBJ1-4 and V is TRBV5-1, with TRBD1 matching over 8 bases. The CDR3 is 14 amino acids. Germline V lookup: CDR1 SGHRS, CDR2 YFSETQ. V was pared by 4 bases and J by 7 bases, with 6 bases of the junction left unmatched. Here the CDR3 reads CASSTGTGGEKLFF. The CDR3 DNA reads as TGCGCCAGCAGCACCGGGACAGGAGGTGAAAAACTGTTTTTT.

This clonotype was seen only a few times. V usage is TRBV7-2 and J usage is TRBJ2-3, with 9 positions matching TRBD1. Germline assignment: CDR1 SGHTA and CDR2 FQGNSA. V shed 5 bases and J 6 bases; nucleotides not matched to a gene: 18. The CDR3 has 18 amino acids. DNA of the CDR3: TGTGCCAGCAGCCCTAACCGGTTAGGACAGGGGCAGTCTGATACGCAGTATTTT. It translates to CASSPNRLGQGQSDTQYF.